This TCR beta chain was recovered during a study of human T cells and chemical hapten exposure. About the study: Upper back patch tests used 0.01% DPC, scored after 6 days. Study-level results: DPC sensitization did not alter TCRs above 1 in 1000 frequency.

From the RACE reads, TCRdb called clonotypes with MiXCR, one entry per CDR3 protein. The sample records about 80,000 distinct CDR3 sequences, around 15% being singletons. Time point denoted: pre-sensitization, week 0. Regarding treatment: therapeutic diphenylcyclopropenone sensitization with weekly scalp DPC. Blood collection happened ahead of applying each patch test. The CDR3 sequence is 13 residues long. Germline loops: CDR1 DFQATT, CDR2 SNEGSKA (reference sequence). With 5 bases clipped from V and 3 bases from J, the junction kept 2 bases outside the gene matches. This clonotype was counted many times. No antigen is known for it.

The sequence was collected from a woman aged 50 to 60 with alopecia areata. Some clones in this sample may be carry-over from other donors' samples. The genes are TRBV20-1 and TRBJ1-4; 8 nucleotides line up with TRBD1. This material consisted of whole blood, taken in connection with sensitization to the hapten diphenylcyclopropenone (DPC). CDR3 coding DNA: TGCAGTGCTGGACAGGGCCCTAATGAAAAACTGTTTTTT. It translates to CSAGQGPNEKLFF.